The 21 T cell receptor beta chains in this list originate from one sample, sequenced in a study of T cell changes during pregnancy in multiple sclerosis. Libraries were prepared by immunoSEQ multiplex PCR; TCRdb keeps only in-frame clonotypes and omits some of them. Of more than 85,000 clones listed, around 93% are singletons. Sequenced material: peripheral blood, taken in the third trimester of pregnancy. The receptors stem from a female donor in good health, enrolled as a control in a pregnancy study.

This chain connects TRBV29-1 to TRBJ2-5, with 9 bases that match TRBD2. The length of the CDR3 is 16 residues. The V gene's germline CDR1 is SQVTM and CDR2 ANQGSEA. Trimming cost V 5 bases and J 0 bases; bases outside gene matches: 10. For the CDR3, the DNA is TGCAGCGTTCGGGGGCTAGCGGGGAGGTACCAAGAGACCCAGTACTTC. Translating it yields CSVRGLAGRYQETQYF.

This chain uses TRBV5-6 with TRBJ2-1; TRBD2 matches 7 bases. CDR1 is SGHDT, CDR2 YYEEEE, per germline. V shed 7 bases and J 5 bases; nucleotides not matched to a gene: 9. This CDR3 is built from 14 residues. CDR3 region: CASGQSLADNEQFF. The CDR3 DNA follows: TGTGCCAGCGGCCAATCTCTAGCGGACAATGAGCAGTTCTTC. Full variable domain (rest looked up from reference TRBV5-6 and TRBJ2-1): DAGVTQSPTHLIKTRGQQVTLRCSPKSGHDTVSWYQQALGQGPQFIFQYYEEEERQRGNFPDRFSGHQFPNYSSELNVNALLLGDSALYLCASGQSLADNEQFFGPGTRLTVL.

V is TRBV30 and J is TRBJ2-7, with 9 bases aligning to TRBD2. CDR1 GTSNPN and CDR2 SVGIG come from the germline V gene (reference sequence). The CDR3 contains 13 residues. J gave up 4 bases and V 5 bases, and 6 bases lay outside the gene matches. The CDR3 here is CAWAESGRYEQYF. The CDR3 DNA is TGTGCCTGGGCCGAAAGCGGGAGGTACGAGCAGTACTTC.

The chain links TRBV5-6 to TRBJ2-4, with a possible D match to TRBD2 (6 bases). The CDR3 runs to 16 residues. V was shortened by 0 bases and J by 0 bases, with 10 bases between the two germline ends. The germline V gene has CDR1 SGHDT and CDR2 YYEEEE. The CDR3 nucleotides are TGTGCCAGCAGCTTGGATCTGGAGGGAGCCAAAAACATTCAGTACTTC. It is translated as CASSLDLEGAKNIQYF. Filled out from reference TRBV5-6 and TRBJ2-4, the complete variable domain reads DAGVTQSPTHLIKTRGQQVTLRCSPKSGHDTVSWYQQALGQGPQFIFQYYEEEERQRGNFPDRFSGHQFPNYSSELNVNALLLGDSALYLCASSLDLEGAKNIQYFGAGTRLSVL.

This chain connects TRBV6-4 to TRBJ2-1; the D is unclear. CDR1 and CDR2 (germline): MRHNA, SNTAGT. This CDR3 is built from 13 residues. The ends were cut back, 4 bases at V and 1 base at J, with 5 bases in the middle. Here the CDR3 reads CASSVGSYNEQFF. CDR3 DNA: TGTGCCAGCAGTGTCGGTTCCTACAATGAGCAGTTCTTC.

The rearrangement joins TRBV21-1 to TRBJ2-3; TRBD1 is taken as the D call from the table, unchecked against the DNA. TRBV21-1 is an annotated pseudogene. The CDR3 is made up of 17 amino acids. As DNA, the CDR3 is TGTGCCAGCAGCACGGATCACAGGGGAATTAGCACAGATACGCAGTATTTT. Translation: CASSTDHRGISTDTQYF.

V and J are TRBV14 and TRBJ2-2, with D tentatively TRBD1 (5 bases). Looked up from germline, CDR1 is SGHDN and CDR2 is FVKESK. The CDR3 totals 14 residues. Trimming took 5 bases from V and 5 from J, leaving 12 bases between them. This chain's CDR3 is CASSGGYRTGELFF. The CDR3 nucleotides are TGTGCCAGCAGCGGCGGATACAGGACCGGGGAGCTGTTTTTT.

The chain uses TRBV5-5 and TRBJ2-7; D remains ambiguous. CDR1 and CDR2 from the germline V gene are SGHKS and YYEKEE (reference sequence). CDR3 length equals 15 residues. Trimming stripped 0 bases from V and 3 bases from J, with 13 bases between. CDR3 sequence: CASSLAGVPIYEQYF. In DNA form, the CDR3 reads TGTGCCAGCAGCTTGGCCGGTGTACCCATCTACGAGCAGTACTTC.

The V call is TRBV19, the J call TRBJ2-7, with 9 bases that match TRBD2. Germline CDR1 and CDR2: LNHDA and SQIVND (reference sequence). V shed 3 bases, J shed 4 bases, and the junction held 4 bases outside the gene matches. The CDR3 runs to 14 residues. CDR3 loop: CASSIDAGGYEQYF. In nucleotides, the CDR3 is TGTGCCAGTAGTATCGATGCGGGGGGGTACGAGCAGTACTTC. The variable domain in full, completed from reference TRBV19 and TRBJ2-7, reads DGGITQSPKYLFRKEGQNVTLSCEQNLNHDAMYWYRQDPGQGLRLIYYSQIVNDFQKGDIAEGYSVSREKKESFPLTVTSAQKNPTAFYLCASSIDAGGYEQYFGPGTRLTVT.

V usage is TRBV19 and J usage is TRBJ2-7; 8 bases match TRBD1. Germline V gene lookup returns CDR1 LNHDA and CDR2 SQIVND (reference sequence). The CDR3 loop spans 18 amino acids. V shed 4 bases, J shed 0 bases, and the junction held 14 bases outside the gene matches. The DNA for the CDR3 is TGTGCCAGTAGTAGCGGTTTCCGGGGGACAGGACGCTCCTACGAGCAGTACTTC. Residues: CASSSGFRGTGRSYEQYF.

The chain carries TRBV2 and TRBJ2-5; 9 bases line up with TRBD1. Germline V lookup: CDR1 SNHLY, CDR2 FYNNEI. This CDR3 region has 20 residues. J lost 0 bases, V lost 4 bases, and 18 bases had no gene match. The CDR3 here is CASSATLPGQGKPYQETQYF. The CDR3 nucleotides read TGTGCCAGCAGTGCTACCCTACCGGGACAGGGAAAACCTTACCAAGAGACCCAGTACTTC.

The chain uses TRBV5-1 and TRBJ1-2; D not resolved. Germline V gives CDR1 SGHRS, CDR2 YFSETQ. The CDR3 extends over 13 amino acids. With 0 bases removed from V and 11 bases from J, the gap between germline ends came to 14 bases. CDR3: CASSLGGVGDYTF. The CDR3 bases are TGCGCCAGCAGCTTGGGGGGAGTAGGCGATTACACCTTC. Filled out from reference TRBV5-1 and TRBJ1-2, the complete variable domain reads KAGVTQTPRYLIKTRGQQVTLSCSPISGHRSVSWYQQTPGQGLQFLFEYFSETQRNKGNFPGRFSGRQFSNSRSEMNVSTLELGDSALYLCASSLGGVGDYTFGSGTRLTVV.

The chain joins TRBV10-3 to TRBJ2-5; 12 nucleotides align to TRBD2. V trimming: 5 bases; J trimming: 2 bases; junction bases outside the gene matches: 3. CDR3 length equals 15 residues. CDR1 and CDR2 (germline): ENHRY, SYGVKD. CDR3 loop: CAISPTSGGQETQYF. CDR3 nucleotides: TGTGCCATCAGTCCGACTAGCGGGGGACAAGAGACCCAGTACTTC.

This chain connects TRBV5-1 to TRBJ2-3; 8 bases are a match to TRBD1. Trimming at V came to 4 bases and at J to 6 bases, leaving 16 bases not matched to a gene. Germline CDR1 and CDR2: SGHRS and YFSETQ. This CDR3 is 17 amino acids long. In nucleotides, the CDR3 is TGCGCCAGCAGCGAGTGGGACAGGCGAGCGGGCCCTGATACGCAGTATTTT. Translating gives CASSEWDRRAGPDTQYF.

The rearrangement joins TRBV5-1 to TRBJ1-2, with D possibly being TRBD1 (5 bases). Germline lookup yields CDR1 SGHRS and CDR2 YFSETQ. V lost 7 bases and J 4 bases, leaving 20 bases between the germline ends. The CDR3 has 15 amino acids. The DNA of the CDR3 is TGCGCCAGCGGGGCGGGGGGGTCAAGGAGCTATGGCTACACCTTC. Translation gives CASGAGGSRSYGYTF.

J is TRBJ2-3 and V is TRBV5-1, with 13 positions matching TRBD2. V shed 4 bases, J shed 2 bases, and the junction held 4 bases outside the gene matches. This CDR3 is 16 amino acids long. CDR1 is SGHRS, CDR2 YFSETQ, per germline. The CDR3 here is CASSEGLAGPTDTQYF. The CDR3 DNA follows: TGCGCCAGCAGCGAGGGACTAGCGGGACCCACAGATACGCAGTATTTT.

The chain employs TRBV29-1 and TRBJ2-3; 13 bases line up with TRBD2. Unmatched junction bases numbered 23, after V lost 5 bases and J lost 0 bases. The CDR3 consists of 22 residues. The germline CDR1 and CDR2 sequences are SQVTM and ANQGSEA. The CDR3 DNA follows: TGCAGCGTTCCCCTGAAGGACAGGGTAAGGACTAGCGGGAGCCTAAGCACAGATACGCAGTATTTT. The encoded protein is CSVPLKDRVRTSGSLSTDTQYF.

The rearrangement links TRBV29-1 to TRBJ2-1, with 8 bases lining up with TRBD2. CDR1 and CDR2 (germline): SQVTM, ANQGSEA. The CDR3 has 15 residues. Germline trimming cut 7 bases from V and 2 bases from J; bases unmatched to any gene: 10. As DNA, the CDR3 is TGCAGCGGGAAGGGTCGGGAGGGGACCTACAATGAGCAGTTCTTC. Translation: CSGKGREGTYNEQFF.

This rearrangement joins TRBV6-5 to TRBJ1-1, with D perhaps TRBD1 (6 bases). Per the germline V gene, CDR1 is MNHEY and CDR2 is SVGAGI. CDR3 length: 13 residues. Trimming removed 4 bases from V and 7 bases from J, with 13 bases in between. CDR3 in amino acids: CASSSDSRGEAFF. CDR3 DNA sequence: TGTGCCAGCAGTTCGGACAGTCGGGGTGAAGCTTTCTTT.

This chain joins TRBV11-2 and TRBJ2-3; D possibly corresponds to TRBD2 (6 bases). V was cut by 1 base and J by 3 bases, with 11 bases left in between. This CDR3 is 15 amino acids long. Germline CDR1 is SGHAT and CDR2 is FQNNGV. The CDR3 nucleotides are TGTGCCAGCAGCTTAGGGGTCCGGGAGACAGATACGCAGTATTTT. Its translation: CASSLGVRETDTQYF.

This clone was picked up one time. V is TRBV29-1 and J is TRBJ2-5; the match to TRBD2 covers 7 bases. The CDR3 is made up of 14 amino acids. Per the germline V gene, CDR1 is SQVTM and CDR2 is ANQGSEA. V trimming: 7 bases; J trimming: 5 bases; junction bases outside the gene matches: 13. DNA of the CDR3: TGCAGCGCTGGCGGCGGGAGAAAAGAGGAGACCCAGTACTTC. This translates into CSAGGGRKEETQYF.